In this sample, the clone carrying this TCR beta chain turned up many times. Its antigen is not known. The data derive from a study of spatial heterogeneity in lung cancer. The time point is: sample taken at primary tumor resection. The authors sequenced whole RNA from tumor, nontumor lung or frozen PBMC without sorting. Untreated early-stage non-small cell lung cancer patients, over 55 in total, were the donors. V lost 4 bases and J 0 bases, leaving 17 bases between the germline ends. From germline, CDR1 is SGHRS and CDR2 YFSETQ. The CDR3 is made up of 16 amino acids. TCR cDNA molecules each carried a unique molecular identifier. TCRdb reprocessed the 5' RACE reads via MiXCR and lists one record per CDR3 protein. Among about 95,000 distinct CDR3 sequences, approximately 8.9% were seen once, and the ten largest hold 6.9%. General study points: There were more appearances of ubiquitous expanded tumor TCRs in blood at resection than at follow-up.

This TCR was sampled from a male donor with early-stage non-small cell lung cancer. The chain employs TRBV5-1 and TRBJ2-7, with D perhaps matching TRBD1 or TRBD2 (5 bases each). Sample: PBMCs, taken at surgery. The CDR3 DNA is TGCGCCAGCAGCATAGGACCGGGACGGAGCTCCTACGAGCAGTACTTC. Protein product: CASSIGPGRSSYEQYF.